This T cell receptor beta chain was sequenced for a study of stem cell transplantation in POMP-related autoinflammatory disease (dated by TCRdb to the early 2020s). For context, the study as a whole: The study hypothesis was that defective thymoproteasomes impair MHC class I-dependent CD8+ T-cell differentiation and positive selection, which skews the TRB repertoire. The effect of POMP deficiency on T-cell receptor beta repertoire diversity and CDR3 characteristics was assessed using high-throughput TRB sequencing. Study-level results and caveats: In PRAID patients, the trend toward increased clonality and lower diversity reached statistical significance only for regulatory T cells. PRAID patients trended toward lower TRB diversity and higher clonality across all analyzed T-cell subsets. A restricted number of unique TRB V-J gene pairings was observed in PRAID patients.

A remark on this clone: The clone's antigen remains unknown. Base-call qualities are not available, and no considerably larger clone is one nucleotide away.

V is clipped by 4 bases and J by 4 bases, and the sequence between their germline boundaries is 13 bases long. From cysteine to phenylalanine, the CDR3 is 13 amino acids long. Here the CDR3 DNA is all that survives: 39 bases in frame from base 1. Based on the germline V gene, the CDR1 and CDR2 sequences are SQVTM and ANQGSEA. Libraries were prepared through the immunoSEQ multiplex PCR assay. As for the original processing: Repertoire diversity was quantified with Shannon entropy, accounting for clonal size distribution. The Gini-Simpson index (Simpson_1-D) served as the measure of how unequally clonotypes were distributed. The clones in this table, taken by TCRdb from immuneACCESS, are in-frame only. Not every clone is retained; where verified, under half of the shortfall comes from an unresolved V gene, and the cause of the rest is unknown. V, J and clone size are those of that table, while D and trimming were read from the DNA. The sample table lists 950 to 1,100 clones, 85% to 90% of them with a count of one. The ten largest clones add up to around 6.6% of the sample.

Before TRB sequencing, T-cell subsets (conventional T cells, CD8+ T cells, regulatory T cells, T follicular helper cells) were sorted. In this chain, TRBV29-1 is recombined with TRBJ1-2; the D gene remains uncertain. The clonotype comes from a human donor in good health. Material for sequencing was a CXCR5-defined cell subset from PBMCs. The base sequence is TGCAGCGTTGCTGGGTGGGAGGGCTATGGCTACACCTTC. The translation is CSVAGWEGYGYTF.